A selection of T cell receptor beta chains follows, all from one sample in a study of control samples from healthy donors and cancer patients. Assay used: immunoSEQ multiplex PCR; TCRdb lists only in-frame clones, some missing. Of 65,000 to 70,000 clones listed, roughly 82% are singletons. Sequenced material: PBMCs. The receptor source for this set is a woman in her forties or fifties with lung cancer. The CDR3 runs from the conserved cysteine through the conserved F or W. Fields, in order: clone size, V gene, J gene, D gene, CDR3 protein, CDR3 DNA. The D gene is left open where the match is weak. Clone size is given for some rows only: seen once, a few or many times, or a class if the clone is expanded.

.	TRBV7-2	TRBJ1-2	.	CASSFRGDYGYTF	TGTGCCAGCAGTTTTAGAGGGGACTATGGCTACACCTTC
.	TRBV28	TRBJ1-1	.	CASSQNTEAFF	TGTGCCAGCAGCCAAAACACTGAAGCTTTCTTT
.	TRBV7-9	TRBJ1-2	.	CASSLGVTGGDYGYTF	TGTGCCAGCAGCTTAGGAGTTACCGGGGGCGACTATGGCTACACCTTC
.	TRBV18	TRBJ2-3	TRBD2	CATRAGGPDTQYF	TGTGCCACCCGAGCGGGGGGGCCAGATACGCAGTATTTT
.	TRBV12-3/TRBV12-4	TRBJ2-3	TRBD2	CASSSGLRGVRYF	TGTGCCAGCAGTTCTGGTTTGCGGGGGGTAAGGTATTTT
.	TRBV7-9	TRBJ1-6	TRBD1	CASSSQGAGSPLHF	TGTGCCAGCAGCTCACAGGGGGCTGGTTCACCCCTCCACTTT
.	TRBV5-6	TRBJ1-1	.	CASSLRDYFTEAFF	TGTGCCAGCAGCTTGCGGGACTATTTCACTGAAGCTTTCTTT
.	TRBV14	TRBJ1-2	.	CASSQAVNYGYTF	TGTGCCAGCAGCCAAGCGGTTAACTATGGCTACACCTTC
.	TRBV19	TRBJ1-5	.	CASSHQAGQPQHF	TGTGCCAGTAGTCACCAGGCGGGGCAGCCCCAGCATTTT
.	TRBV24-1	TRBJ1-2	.	CATSDLRGANYGYTF	TGTGCCACCAGTGATTTGAGGGGGGCCAACTATGGCTACACCTTC
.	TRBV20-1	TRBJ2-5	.	CSAGTGETQYF	TGCAGTGCTGGCACAGGGGAGACCCAGTACTTC
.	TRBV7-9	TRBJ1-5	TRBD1	CASSLDRRDQPQHF	TGTGCCAGCAGCTTGGACAGGCGGGATCAGCCCCAGCATTTT
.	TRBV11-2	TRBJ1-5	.	CASSPHPLQPQHF	TGTGCCAGCAGCCCTCATCCTCTACAGCCCCAGCATTTT
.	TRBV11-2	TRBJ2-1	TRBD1	CASSLVRAGTGVYNEQFF	TGTGCCAGCAGCTTAGTTCGAGCCGGGACAGGGGTTTACAATGAGCAGTTCTTC
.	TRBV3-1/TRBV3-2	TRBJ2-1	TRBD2	CASSPSSGGGEQFF	TGTGCCAGCAGCCCTTCTAGCGGGGGGGGTGAGCAGTTCTTC
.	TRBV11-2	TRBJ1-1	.	CASSPAGLTEAFF	TGTGCCAGCAGTCCGGCGGGCCTCACTGAAGCTTTCTTT
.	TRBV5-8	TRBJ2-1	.	CASSLGNYNEQFF	TGTGCCAGCAGCCTGGGGAACTACAATGAGCAGTTCTTC
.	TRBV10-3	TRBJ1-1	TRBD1	CAISGTGKNTEAFF	TGTGCCATCAGTGGGACAGGGAAGAACACTGAAGCTTTCTTT
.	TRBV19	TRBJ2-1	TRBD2	CASSGIAGGLNEQFF	TGTGCCAGTAGTGGTATAGCGGGGGGGCTCAATGAGCAGTTCTTC
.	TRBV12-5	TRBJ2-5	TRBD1	CASGLRDRGEVETQYF	TGTGCTAGTGGTCTCCGGGACAGGGGAGAAGTGGAGACCCAGTACTTC
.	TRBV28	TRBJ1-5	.	CASSLKGQYSNQPQHF	TGTGCCAGCAGTTTAAAGGGACAATATAGCAATCAGCCCCAGCATTTT
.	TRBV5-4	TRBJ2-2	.	CASRANTGELFF	TGTGCCAGTAGGGCGAACACCGGGGAGCTGTTTTTT
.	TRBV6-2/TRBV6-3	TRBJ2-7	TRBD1	CASSSWDSPTYEQYF	TGTGCCAGCAGTTCCTGGGACAGTCCAACCTACGAGCAGTACTTC
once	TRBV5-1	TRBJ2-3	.	CASSLQGDGTDTQYF	TGCGCCAGCAGCCTACAGGGAGATGGCACAGATACGCAGTATTTT
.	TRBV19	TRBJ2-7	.	CASTVTGTDYYEQYF	TGTGCCAGTACTGTAACCGGGACCGATTACTACGAGCAGTACTTC
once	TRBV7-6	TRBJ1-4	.	CASSLGGPTNEKLFF	TGTGCCAGCAGCTTAGGAGGACCAACTAATGAAAAACTGTTTTTT
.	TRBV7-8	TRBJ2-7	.	CASSLFIRGYEQYF	TGTGCCAGCAGCTTATTCATCAGAGGATACGAGCAGTACTTC
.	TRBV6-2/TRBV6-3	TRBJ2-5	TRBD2	CASSYSINRGGHQETQYF	TGTGCCAGCAGTTACTCGATCAACCGGGGGGGCCATCAAGAGACCCAGTACTTC
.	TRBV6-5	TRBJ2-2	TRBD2	CASGVGRATGELFF	TGTGCCAGCGGGGTAGGGAGGGCCACCGGGGAGCTGTTTTTT
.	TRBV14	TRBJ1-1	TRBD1	CASRNRGEAFF	TGTGCCAGCAGAAACAGGGGTGAAGCTTTCTTT
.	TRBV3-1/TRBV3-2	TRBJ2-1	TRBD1	CASSQDNRGNEQFF	TGTGCCAGCAGCCAAGACAACAGGGGCAATGAGCAGTTCTTC
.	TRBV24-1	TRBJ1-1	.	CATSDLTALNTEAFF	TGTGCCACCAGTGATTTGACAGCCCTGAACACTGAAGCTTTCTTT
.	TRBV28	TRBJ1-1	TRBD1	CASIQGALEEAFF	TGTGCCAGCATCCAGGGGGCCTTGGAGGAAGCTTTCTTT
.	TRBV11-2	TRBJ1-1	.	CASSLELGGLNTEAFF	TGTGCCAGCAGCTTAGAGTTGGGGGGCCTGAACACTGAAGCTTTCTTT
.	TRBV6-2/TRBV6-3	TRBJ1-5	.	CASSGAGSDNQPQHF	TGTGCCAGCAGTGGGGCAGGGTCGGATAATCAGCCCCAGCATTTT
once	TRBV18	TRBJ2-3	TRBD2	CASSSGLAGVGTDTQYF	TGTGCCAGCTCGAGCGGACTAGCGGGGGTTGGCACAGATACGCAGTATTTT
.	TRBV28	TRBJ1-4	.	CASSDRLAMKEKLFF	TGTGCCAGCAGCGATCGACTGGCGATGAAGGAAAAACTGTTTTTT
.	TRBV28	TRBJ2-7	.	CASTQGRAEQYF	TGTGCCAGCACCCAAGGTAGGGCCGAGCAGTACTTC
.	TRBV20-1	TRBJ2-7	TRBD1	CSASGTGTGYNEQYF	TGCAGTGCTAGTGGAACCGGGACAGGGTACAACGAGCAGTACTTC
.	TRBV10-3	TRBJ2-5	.	CATQDSGETQYF	TGTGCCACCCAGGACAGCGGGGAGACCCAGTACTTC
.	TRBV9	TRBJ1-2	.	CASSLDGSYGYTF	TGTGCCAGCAGCCTAGACGGTTCCTATGGCTACACCTTC
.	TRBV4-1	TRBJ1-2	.	CASSQDPGAYGYTF	TGCGCCAGCAGCCAAGATCCAGGGGCCTATGGCTACACCTTC
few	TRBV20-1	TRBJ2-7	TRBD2	CSASSLGRSSYEQYF	TGCAGTGCTAGTTCTCTCGGGAGGAGCTCCTACGAGCAGTACTTC
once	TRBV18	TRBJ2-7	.	CASSGTEQYF	TGTGCCAGCTCGGGGACCGAGCAGTACTTC
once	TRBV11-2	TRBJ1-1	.	CASSLDGPNTEAFF	TGTGCCAGCAGCCTGGACGGACCGAACACTGAAGCTTTCTTT
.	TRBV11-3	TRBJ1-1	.	CASSYRATNTEAFF	TGTGCCAGCAGCTACAGGGCTACGAACACTGAAGCTTTCTTT
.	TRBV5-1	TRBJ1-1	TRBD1	CASSSPRDRGRGNTEAFF	TGCGCCAGCAGCTCTCCCCGGGACAGGGGGCGAGGGAACACTGAAGCTTTCTTT
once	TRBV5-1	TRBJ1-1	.	CASSLATGNTEAFF	TGCGCCAGCAGCTTGGCAACGGGGAACACTGAAGCTTTCTTT
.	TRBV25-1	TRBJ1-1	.	CASSVRGHLNTEAFF	TGTGCCAGCAGTGTGCGGGGACACCTAAACACTGAAGCTTTCTTT
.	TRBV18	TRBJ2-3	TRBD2	CASSPFSGPSTDTQYF	TGTGCCAGCTCACCATTTAGCGGGCCAAGCACAGATACGCAGTATTTT
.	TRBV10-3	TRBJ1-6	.	CAIKEGPNSPLHF	TGTGCCATCAAGGAGGGCCCAAATTCACCCCTCCACTTT
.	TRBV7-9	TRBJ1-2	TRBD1	CASSLGGQEFYGYTF	TGTGCCAGCAGCTTAGGGGGACAGGAGTTCTATGGCTACACCTTC
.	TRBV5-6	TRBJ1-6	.	CASSLGVRHNSPLHF	TGTGCCAGCAGCTTGGGAGTCAGGCATAATTCACCCCTCCACTTT